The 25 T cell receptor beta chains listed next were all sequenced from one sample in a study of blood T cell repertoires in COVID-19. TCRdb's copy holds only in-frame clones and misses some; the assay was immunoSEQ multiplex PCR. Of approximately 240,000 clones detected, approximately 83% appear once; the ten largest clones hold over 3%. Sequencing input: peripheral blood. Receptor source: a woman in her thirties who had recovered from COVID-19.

CDR3: CASSIRDTEIGRGYTF. The CDR3 region has the DNA TGTGCCAGTAGTATTAGGGACACCGAGATTGGCCGCGGCTACACCTTC. The chain couples TRBV19 to TRBJ1-2; tentative D call: TRBD1 (6 bases). The germline V gene has CDR1 LNHDA and CDR2 SQIVND (reference sequence). Between the trimmed V and J ends, which lost 3 bases and 8 bases, there was a span of 22 bases. The CDR3 is 16 residues long.

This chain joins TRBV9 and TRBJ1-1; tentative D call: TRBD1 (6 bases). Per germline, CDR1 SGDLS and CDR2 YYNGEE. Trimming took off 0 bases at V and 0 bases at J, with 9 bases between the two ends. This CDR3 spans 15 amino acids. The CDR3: CASSVAGQMNTEAFF. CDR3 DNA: TGTGCCAGCAGCGTAGCTGGACAGATGAACACTGAAGCTTTCTTT.

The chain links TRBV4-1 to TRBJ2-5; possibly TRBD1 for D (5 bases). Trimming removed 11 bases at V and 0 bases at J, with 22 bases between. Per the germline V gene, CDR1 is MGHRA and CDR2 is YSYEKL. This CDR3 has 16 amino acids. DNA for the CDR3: TGCGCCGCCGGGCAGGGTGGAGACATGTACCAAGAGACCCAGTACTTC. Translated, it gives CAAGQGGDMYQETQYF.

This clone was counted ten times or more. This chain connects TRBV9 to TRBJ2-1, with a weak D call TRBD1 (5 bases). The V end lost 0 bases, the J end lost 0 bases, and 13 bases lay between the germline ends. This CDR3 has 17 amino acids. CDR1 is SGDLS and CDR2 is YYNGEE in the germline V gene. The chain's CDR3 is CASSVGRRVGSYNEQFF. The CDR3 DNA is TGTGCCAGCAGCGTAGGGCGCAGGGTAGGCTCCTACAATGAGCAGTTCTTC.

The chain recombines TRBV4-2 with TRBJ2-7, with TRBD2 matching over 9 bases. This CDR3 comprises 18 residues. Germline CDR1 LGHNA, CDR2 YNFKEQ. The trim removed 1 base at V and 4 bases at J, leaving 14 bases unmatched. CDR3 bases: TGTGCCAGCAGCCAAGCCGCACCTCTAGCGGGGTTTGGTTACGAGCAGTACTTC. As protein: CASSQAAPLAGFGYEQYF.

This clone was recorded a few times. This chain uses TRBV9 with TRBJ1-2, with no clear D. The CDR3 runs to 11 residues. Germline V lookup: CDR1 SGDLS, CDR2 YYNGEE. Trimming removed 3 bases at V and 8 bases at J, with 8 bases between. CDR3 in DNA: TGTGCCAGCAGCGGCGGTGAAGGCTACACCTTC. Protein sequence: CASSGGEGYTF.

CDR3 in DNA: TGTGCCAGCAGTGAATTAGGGGGCGGGGCTTTCTTT. Translation: CASSELGGGAFF. The V and J genes are TRBV2 and TRBJ1-1; TRBD1 aligns across 7 bases. The junction had 5 bases not matched to a gene; V was cut back by 2 bases and J by 11 bases. This CDR3 has 12 residues. Germline CDR1 and CDR2: SNHLY and FYNNEI.

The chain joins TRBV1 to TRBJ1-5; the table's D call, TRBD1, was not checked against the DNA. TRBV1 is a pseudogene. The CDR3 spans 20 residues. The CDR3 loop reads CTSSQYGPDRGNYSNQPQHF. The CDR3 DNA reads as TGCACCAGCAGCCAATATGGACCAGACAGGGGGAATTATAGCAATCAGCCCCAGCATTTT.

CDR3 sequence reads: CASSEQRSSGNTIYF. In nucleotides, the CDR3 is TGTGCCAGCAGTGAACAGAGAAGCTCTGGAAACACCATATATTTT. The chain is built from TRBV7-6 and TRBJ1-3; D call uncertain. With 6 bases removed from V and 0 bases from J, the gap between germline ends came to 12 bases. This CDR3 comprises 15 residues. The germline gives CDR1 SGHVS, CDR2 FNYEAQ.

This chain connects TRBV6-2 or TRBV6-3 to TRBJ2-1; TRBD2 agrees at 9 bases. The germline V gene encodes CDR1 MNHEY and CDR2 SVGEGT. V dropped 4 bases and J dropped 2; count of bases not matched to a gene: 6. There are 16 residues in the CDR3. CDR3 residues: CASSLPRGGAYNEQFF. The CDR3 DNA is TGTGCCAGCAGTTTACCACGCGGGGGGGCCTACAATGAGCAGTTCTTC.

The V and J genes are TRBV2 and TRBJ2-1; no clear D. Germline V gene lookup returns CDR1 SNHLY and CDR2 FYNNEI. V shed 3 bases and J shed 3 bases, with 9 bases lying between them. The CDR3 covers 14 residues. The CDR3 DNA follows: TGTGCCAGCAGTGATCCTAGGAACTACAATGAGCAGTTCTTC. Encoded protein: CASSDPRNYNEQFF. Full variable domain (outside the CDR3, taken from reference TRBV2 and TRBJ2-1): EPEVTQTPSHQVTQMGQEVILRCVPISNHLYFYWYRQILGQKVEFLVSFYNNEISEKSEIFDDQFSVERPDGSNFTLKIRSTKLEDSAMYFCASSDPRNYNEQFFGPGTRLTVL.

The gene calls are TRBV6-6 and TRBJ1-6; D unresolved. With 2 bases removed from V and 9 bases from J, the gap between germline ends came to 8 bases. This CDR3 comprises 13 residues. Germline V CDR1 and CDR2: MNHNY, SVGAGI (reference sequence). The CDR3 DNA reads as TGTGCCAGCAGTTACGACTGGCTTTCACCCCTCCACTTT. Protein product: CASSYDWLSPLHF.

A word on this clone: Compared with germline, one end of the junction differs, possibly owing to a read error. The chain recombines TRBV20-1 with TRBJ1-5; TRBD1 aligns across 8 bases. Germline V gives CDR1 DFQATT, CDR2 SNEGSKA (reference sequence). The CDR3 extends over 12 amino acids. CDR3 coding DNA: TGCAGTGCTAGTAGGGGGCTCGGGACAGGATATTTT. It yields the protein CSASRGLGTGYF.

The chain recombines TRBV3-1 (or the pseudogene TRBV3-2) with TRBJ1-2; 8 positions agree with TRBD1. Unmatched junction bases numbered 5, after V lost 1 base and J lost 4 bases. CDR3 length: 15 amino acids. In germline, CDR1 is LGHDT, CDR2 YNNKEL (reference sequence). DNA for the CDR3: TGTGCCAGCAGCCAAGCCATCAGGGGGCCCTATGGCTACACCTTC. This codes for CASSQAIRGPYGYTF.

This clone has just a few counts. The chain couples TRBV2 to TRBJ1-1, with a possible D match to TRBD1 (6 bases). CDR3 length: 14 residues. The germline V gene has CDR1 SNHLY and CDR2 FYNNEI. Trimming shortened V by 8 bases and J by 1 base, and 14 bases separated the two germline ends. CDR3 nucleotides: TGTGCCAGCTCCATGCGGGGGGCGAACACTGAAGCTTTCTTT. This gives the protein CASSMRGANTEAFF. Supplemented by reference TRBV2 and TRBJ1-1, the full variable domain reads EPEVTQTPSHQVTQMGQEVILRCVPISNHLYFYWYRQILGQKVEFLVSFYNNEISEKSEIFDDQFSVERPDGSNFTLKIRSTKLEDSAMYFCASSMRGANTEAFFGQGTRLTVV.

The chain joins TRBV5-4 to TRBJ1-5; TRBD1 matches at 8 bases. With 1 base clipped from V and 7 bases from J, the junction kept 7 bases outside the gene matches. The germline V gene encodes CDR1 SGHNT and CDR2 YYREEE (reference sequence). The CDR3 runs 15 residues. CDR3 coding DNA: TGTGCCAGCAGCTTGCAGGGGGCTAATCCCCAGCCCCAGCATTTT. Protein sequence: CASSLQGANPQPQHF.

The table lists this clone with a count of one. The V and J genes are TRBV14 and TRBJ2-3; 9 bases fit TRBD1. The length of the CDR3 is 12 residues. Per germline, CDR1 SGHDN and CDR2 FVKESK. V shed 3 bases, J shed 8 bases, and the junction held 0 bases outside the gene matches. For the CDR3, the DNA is TGTGCCAGCAGCCAGGACAGGGGTACGCAGTATTTT. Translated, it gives CASSQDRGTQYF.

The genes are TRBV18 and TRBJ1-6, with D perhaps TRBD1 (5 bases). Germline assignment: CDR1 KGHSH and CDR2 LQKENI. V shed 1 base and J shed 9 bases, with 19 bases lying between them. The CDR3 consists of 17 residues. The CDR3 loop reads CASSPLIVRGSPSPLHF. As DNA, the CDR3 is TGTGCCAGCTCACCACTAATCGTCCGGGGGTCACCTTCACCCCTCCACTTT. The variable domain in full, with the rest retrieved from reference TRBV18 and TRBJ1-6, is NAGVMQNPRHLVRRRGQEARLRCSPMKGHSHVYWYRQLPEEGLKFMVYLQKENIIDESGMPKERFSAEFPKEGPSILRIQQVVRGDSAAYFCASSPLIVRGSPSPLHFGNGTRLTVT.

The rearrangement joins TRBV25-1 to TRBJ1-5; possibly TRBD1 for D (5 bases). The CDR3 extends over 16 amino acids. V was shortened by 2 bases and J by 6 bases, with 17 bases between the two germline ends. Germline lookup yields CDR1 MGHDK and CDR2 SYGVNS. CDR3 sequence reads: CASSETSWGGSQPQHF. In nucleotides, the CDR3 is TGTGCCAGCAGTGAAACCTCTTGGGGGGGGTCTCAGCCCCAGCATTTT.

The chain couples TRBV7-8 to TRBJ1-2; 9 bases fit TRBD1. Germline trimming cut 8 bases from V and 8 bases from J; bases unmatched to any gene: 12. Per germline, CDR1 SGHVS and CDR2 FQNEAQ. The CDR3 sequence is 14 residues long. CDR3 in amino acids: CASAPGQGAWGYTF. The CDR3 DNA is TGTGCCAGCGCCCCGGGACAGGGTGCTTGGGGCTACACCTTC.

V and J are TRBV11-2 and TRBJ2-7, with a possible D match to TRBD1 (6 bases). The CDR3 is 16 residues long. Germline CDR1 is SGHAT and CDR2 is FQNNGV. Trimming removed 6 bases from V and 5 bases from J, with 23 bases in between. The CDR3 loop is CASSFEGYRALDEQYF. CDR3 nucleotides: TGTGCCAGCAGTTTCGAGGGGTACAGGGCCCTAGACGAGCAGTACTTC.

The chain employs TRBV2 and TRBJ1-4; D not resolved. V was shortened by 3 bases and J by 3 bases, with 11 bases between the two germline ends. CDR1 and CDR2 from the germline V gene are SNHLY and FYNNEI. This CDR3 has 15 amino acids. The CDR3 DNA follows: TGTGCCAGCAGTGAGGAGCGCGACCCTAATGAAAAACTGTTTTTT. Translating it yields CASSEERDPNEKLFF.

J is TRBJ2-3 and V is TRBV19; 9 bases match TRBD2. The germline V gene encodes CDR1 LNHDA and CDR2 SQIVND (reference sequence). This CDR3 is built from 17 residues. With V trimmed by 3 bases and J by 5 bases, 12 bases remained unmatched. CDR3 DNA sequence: TGTGCCAGTAGTATCAGATCGGCGGGGGGGCCGGGAGATACGCAGTATTTT. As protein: CASSIRSAGGPGDTQYF.

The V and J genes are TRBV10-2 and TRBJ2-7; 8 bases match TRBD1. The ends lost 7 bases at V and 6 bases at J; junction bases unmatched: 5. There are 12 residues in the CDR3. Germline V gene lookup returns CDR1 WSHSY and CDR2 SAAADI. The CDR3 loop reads CASTKDRAEQYF. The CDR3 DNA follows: TGCGCCAGCACCAAGGACAGGGCCGAGCAGTACTTC.

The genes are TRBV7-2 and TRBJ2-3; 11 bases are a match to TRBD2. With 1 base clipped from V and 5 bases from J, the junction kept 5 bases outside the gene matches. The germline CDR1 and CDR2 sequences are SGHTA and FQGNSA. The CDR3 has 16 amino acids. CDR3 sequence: CASSLVPSGGIDTQYF. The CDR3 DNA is TGTGCCAGCAGCTTAGTCCCTAGCGGGGGGATAGATACGCAGTATTTT.